This TCR beta chain was retrieved from a study of prognosis after radiotherapy for stage I lung cancer. The V gene's germline CDR1 is KGHSH and CDR2 LQKENI. The CDR3 spans 13 residues. V lost 2 bases, J lost 6 bases, and 11 bases lay in between. CT and PET/CT showed node-negative disease in all patients, who had no prior chemotherapy, radiotherapy or other malignancies. This clonotype has a count of ten or more. Two-round multiplex PCR on genomic DNA was the method by which TCR beta CDR3 was amplified. Primers specific to each TRBV and TRBJ gene drove first-round PCR. Second-round PCR relied on universal primers. Each CDR3 protein is one row after TCRdb ran MiXCR on the multiplex PCR reads. The repertoire holds around 51,000 distinct CDR3 sequences, less than 45% seen once, with approximately 9% in the top ten.

The sequencing used PBMCs, collected before or after stereotactic body radiation therapy (not recorded which). V gene TRBV18 combines with J gene TRBJ2-7; perhaps TRBD1 as D (5 bases). The source is a donor aged 50 or older with non-small cell lung cancer. CDR3 sequence reads: CASSPKGNSEQYF. The CDR3 nucleotides are TGTGCCAGCTCACCAAAGGGGAATTCCGAGCAGTACTTC.